This T cell receptor beta chain emerged from a study of blood T cell repertoires in COVID-19. Overall study context: Acute-phase and convalescent COVID-19 samples originated in the United States, Italy and Spain. From T cells, B-cell-depleted T cells, or PBMCs came the material, which was cDNA or gDNA.

Original processing methods: Researchers report that nucleated cell counts were estimated from reference gene primer amplification. Assay used: immunoSEQ multiplex PCR; TCRdb lists only in-frame clones, some missing. V and J calls and clone size are given by that table; D and trimming were obtained from the DNA. In the table there are 250,000 to 300,000 clones, 85% of which are singletons. Trimming took off 3 bases at V and 6 bases at J, with 8 bases between the two ends. The CDR3 loop spans 11 amino acids. CDR1 is SQVTM and CDR2 is ANQGSEA in the germline V gene. The source is a man aged 45-65 years with active or convalescent COVID-19. Sequenced input: peripheral blood. The chain couples TRBV29-1 to TRBJ1-2; weak D call: TRBD1 (6 bases). The DNA for the CDR3 is TGCAGCGTTGACCCAGGGGATGGCTACACCTTC. As protein: CSVDPGDGYTF.